This is a list of T cell receptor beta chains from one sample in a study of T cells in Graves' hyperthyroidism and ophthalmopathy. TCRdb independently ran MiXCR on the multiplex PCR reads; one entry per CDR3 protein. The table has about half a million distinct CDR3 sequences, around 22% seen once. Sequencing was done on a sample of blood. These receptors all stem from a woman in her 30s with Graves' ophthalmopathy. Each CDR3 is given with its conserved first and last residue. A D gene is named only where the DNA matches it firmly. The listing skips clone size in some rows; elsewhere it reads once, few, many or a size class.

abundance | j_gene | d_gene | v_gene | CDR3aa | CDR3nt
many | TRBJ2-2 | NA | TRBV12-3/TRBV12-4 | CASRRDTYTGELFF | TGTGCCAGCAGGCGGGACACCTACACCGGGGAGCTGTTTTTT
once | TRBJ1-2 | TRBD1 | TRBV6-5 | CASSYDRTGGYGYTF | TGTGCCAGCAGTTACGATAGGACAGGGGGCTATGGCTACACCTTC
many | TRBJ2-7 | NA | TRBV6-2/TRBV6-3 | CASSYGTQAYEQYF | TGTGCCAGCAGTTATGGGACTCAGGCCTACGAGCAGTACTTC
NA | TRBJ2-2 | NA | TRBV13 | CASSFMTVPADTGELFF | TGTGCCAGCAGCTTCATGACAGTCCCAGCCGACACCGGGGAGCTGTTTTTT
many | TRBJ1-1 | TRBD1 | TRBV19 | CASSITGGLNTEAFF | TGTGCCAGTAGTATTACAGGGGGATTGAACACTGAAGCTTTCTTT
many | TRBJ2-5 | TRBD1 | TRBV6-2/TRBV6-3 | CASSKTGGNQETQYF | TGTGCCAGCAGTAAGACAGGGGGTAACCAAGAGACCCAGTACTTC
NA | TRBJ2-7 | NA | TRBV7-8 | CASSPTLSSYEQYF | TGTGCCAGCAGCCCAACACTGAGCTCCTACGAGCAGTACTTC
NA | TRBJ1-2 | TRBD1 | TRBV29-1 | CSVGQDYGYTF | TGCAGCGTAGGACAGGACTATGGCTACACCTTC
NA | TRBJ1-5 | NA | TRBV6-1 | CASKTRGGQPQHF | TGTGCCAGCAAAACCAGGGGTGGTCAGCCCCAGCATTTT
NA | TRBJ1-6 | NA | TRBV11-1 | CASSLAARNSPLHF | TGTGCCAGCAGCTTAGCGGCTCGGAATTCACCCCTCCACTTT
many | TRBJ1-2 | NA | TRBV5-4 | CASRMRANYGYTF | TGTGCCAGCAGAATGAGGGCCAACTATGGCTACACCTTC
few | TRBJ2-5 | TRBD2 | TRBV20-1 | CSAGVGSGLGETQYF | TGCAGTGCTGGAGTGGGTAGCGGGCTCGGAGAGACCCAGTACTTC
NA | TRBJ2-7 | NA | TRBV2 | CASSPVGFREQYF | TGTGCCAGCAGCCCGGTTGGGTTCAGGGAGCAGTACTTC
many | TRBJ1-5 | NA | TRBV12-3/TRBV12-4 | CASTLGRGGAGTVHF | TGTGCCAGCACCCTGGGTAGGGGGGGCGCCGGAACGGTCCATTTT
NA | TRBJ1-1 | NA | TRBV6-5 | CASSSDPRNTEAFF | TGTGCCAGCAGTTCGGACCCTAGGAACACTGAAGCTTTCTTT
many | TRBJ1-1 | NA | TRBV28 | CASSFIAAGDEAFF | TGTGCCAGCAGTTTTATAGCGGCCGGCGATGAAGCTTTCTTT
NA | TRBJ1-1 | NA | TRBV6-1 | CANTDGMNTEAFF | TGTGCCAACACGGACGGCATGAACACTGAAGCTTTCTTT
NA | TRBJ2-7 | NA | TRBV4-2 | CASSQEGDSEQYF | TGTGCCAGCAGCCAAGAAGGCGACTCCGAGCAGTACTTC
few | TRBJ1-2 | NA | TRBV6-1 | CASSILRDGDYGYTF | TGTGCCAGCAGTATTCTCCGGGACGGCGACTATGGCTACACCTTC
NA | TRBJ2-4 | NA | TRBV5-1 | CASSLELAENIQYF | TGCGCCAGCAGCTTGGAGCTAGCAGAAAACATTCAGTACTTC
NA | TRBJ2-2 | TRBD2 | TRBV12-3/TRBV12-4 | CASTGLAGYTGELFF | TGTGCCAGCACCGGACTAGCGGGCTACACCGGGGAGCTGTTTTTT
NA | TRBJ2-5 | NA | TRBV28 | CASSTSATQYF | TGTGCCAGCAGCACAAGTGCGACCCAGTACTTC